These T cell receptor beta chains were read from a single sample in a study of shared clonotypes between healthy human individuals. Measured with immunoSEQ multiplex PCR; TCRdb has only the in-frame clones, and not every one. The sample yields roughly 2.2 million clones, roughly 93% seen once. Input material: naive CD4+ T cells from PBMCs. The receptors derive from a man aged 18 to 30 in good health. Some clones in this sample may be carry-over from other donors' samples. CDR3s include the opening cysteine and the closing phenylalanine or tryptophan. A D gene is named only where the DNA matches it firmly. Clone size is shown for a subset of rows, as once, few, many or a class of expanded clone.

clone_size: -; d_call: -; v_call: TRBV5-1; j_call: TRBJ2-7; cdr3_aa: CASSPDPGLEQYF; cdr3_nt: TGCGCCAGCAGTCCTGACCCGGGCCTCGAGCAGTACTTC
clone_size: -; d_call: TRBD1; v_call: TRBV6-5; j_call: TRBJ1-1; cdr3_aa: CASSYYTGGDTEAFF; cdr3_nt: TGTGCCAGCAGTTACTACACAGGGGGGGACACTGAAGCTTTCTTT
clone_size: -; d_call: TRBD1; v_call: TRBV14; j_call: TRBJ2-7; cdr3_aa: CASSRRDRGQQYF; cdr3_nt: TGTGCCAGCAGCCGGAGGGACAGGGGGCAGCAGTACTTC
clone_size: -; d_call: -; v_call: TRBV5-1; j_call: TRBJ2-5; cdr3_aa: CASSLGGAQETQYF; cdr3_nt: TGCGCCAGCAGCTTGGGGGGGGCCCAAGAGACCCAGTACTTC
clone_size: -; d_call: TRBD1; v_call: TRBV7-6; j_call: TRBJ2-5; cdr3_aa: CASSPGQGWYQETQYF; cdr3_nt: TGTGCCAGCAGCCCCGGACAGGGGTGGTACCAAGAGACCCAGTACTTC
clone_size: -; d_call: -; v_call: TRBV27; j_call: TRBJ1-4; cdr3_aa: CASSRGAATNEKLFF; cdr3_nt: TGTGCCAGCAGTCGTGGCGCGGCAACTAATGAAAAACTGTTTTTT
clone_size: -; d_call: -; v_call: TRBV18; j_call: TRBJ2-3; cdr3_aa: CASSPLQNTDTQYF; cdr3_nt: TGTGCCAGCTCACCACTGCAGAACACAGATACGCAGTATTTT
clone_size: -; d_call: TRBD1; v_call: TRBV27; j_call: TRBJ2-7; cdr3_aa: CASSSTGGRYEQYF; cdr3_nt: TGTGCCAGCAGTTCGACAGGGGGCAGGTACGAGCAGTACTTC
clone_size: -; d_call: -; v_call: TRBV28; j_call: TRBJ1-1; cdr3_aa: CASSTPTASNPEAFF; cdr3_nt: TGTGCCAGCAGTACACCTACAGCATCTAACCCTGAAGCTTTCTTT
clone_size: -; d_call: TRBD2; v_call: TRBV28; j_call: TRBJ2-1; cdr3_aa: CASSFAQGGFNEQFF; cdr3_nt: TGTGCCAGCAGTTTTGCCCAGGGAGGGTTCAATGAGCAGTTCTTC
clone_size: -; d_call: -; v_call: TRBV6-5; j_call: TRBJ2-1; cdr3_aa: CASIKLITNEQFF; cdr3_nt: TGTGCCAGCATCAAACTCATTACCAATGAGCAGTTCTTC
clone_size: -; d_call: -; v_call: TRBV28; j_call: TRBJ2-5; cdr3_aa: CASSLPGTPGGGETQYF; cdr3_nt: TGTGCCAGCAGTTTACCCGGGACTCCGGGCGGCGGGGAGACCCAGTACTTC
clone_size: -; d_call: -; v_call: TRBV5-4; j_call: TRBJ2-7; cdr3_aa: CASSPSGNYEQYF; cdr3_nt: TGTGCCAGCAGCCCCTCCGGGAACTACGAGCAGTACTTC
clone_size: -; d_call: -; v_call: TRBV6-1; j_call: TRBJ2-2; cdr3_aa: CASSALTGTNTGELFF; cdr3_nt: TGTGCCAGCAGTGCCCTAACCGGGACGAACACCGGGGAGCTGTTTTTT
clone_size: once; d_call: -; v_call: TRBV5-1; j_call: TRBJ1-5; cdr3_aa: CASSLGDTNQPQHF; cdr3_nt: TGCGCCAGCAGCTTGGGAGACACAAATCAGCCCCAGCATTTT
clone_size: -; d_call: -; v_call: TRBV10-3; j_call: TRBJ1-2; cdr3_aa: CATDPLGVSREGYTF; cdr3_nt: TGTGCCACCGATCCCCTAGGGGTCTCACGGGAGGGCTACACCTTC
clone_size: -; d_call: TRBD2; v_call: TRBV5-1; j_call: TRBJ2-7; cdr3_aa: CASSPGVLAGEEEQYF; cdr3_nt: TGCGCCAGCAGCCCGGGGGTCCTAGCGGGAGAGGAGGAGCAGTACTTC
clone_size: -; d_call: TRBD2; v_call: TRBV7-9; j_call: TRBJ2-2; cdr3_aa: CASSFSGARNTGELFF; cdr3_nt: TGTGCCAGCAGCTTTAGCGGGGCAAGGAACACCGGGGAGCTGTTTTTT
clone_size: -; d_call: TRBD2; v_call: TRBV9; j_call: TRBJ2-3; cdr3_aa: CASSVSSGAGDTQYF; cdr3_nt: TGTGCCAGCAGCGTCTCTAGCGGGGCGGGAGATACGCAGTATTTT
clone_size: -; d_call: -; v_call: TRBV27; j_call: TRBJ1-1; cdr3_aa: CASLPGGGEGTEAFF; cdr3_nt: TGTGCCAGCCTACCCGGGGGGGGCGAGGGCACTGAAGCTTTCTTT
clone_size: few; d_call: -; v_call: TRBV7-9; j_call: TRBJ2-7; cdr3_aa: CASSLVGDTAYEQYF; cdr3_nt: TGTGCCAGCAGCTTAGTGGGTGACACAGCCTACGAGCAGTACTTC
clone_size: -; d_call: -; v_call: TRBV28; j_call: TRBJ1-2; cdr3_aa: CASSFPLGSEYYGYTF; cdr3_nt: TGTGCCAGCAGTTTTCCCCTTGGGTCGGAGTACTATGGCTACACCTTC